This TCR beta chain was observed in a study of a mutant IDH1 vaccine in newly diagnosed glioma. For the study at large: Patients under treatment included about 62% males and 37.5% females and had a mean age of 40.4 years. General study points: Researchers report vaccine-induced immune responses in 93.3% of patients. Pseudoprogression appeared independent of alterations in top peripheral clonotypes.

The time point here: week 11, during vaccination. Every vaccination contained 300 ug of the mutant IDH1 20-mer peptide and was paired with topical imiquimod. Here immunoSEQ multiplex PCR was the method, and the copy in TCRdb shows in-frame clones only, minus some. This sample carries about 39,000 clones, roughly 80% of them seen once, and the ten largest clones take over 13%. For this clone: Its specificity is unknown.

Specimen: peripheral blood mononuclear cells (PBMCs), collected from a glioma patient whose treatment included an IDH1 peptide vaccine. The TCR sequence derives from a woman aged 25 to 39 with glioma. Some clones in this sample may be carry-over from other donors' samples.

CDR3 sequence: CASSQRLGMNEQFF. CDR3 DNA: TGCGCCAGCAGCCAACGACTAGGGATGAATGAGCAGTTCTTC. The genes are TRBV4-1 and TRBJ2-1; possibly TRBD2 for D (6 bases). Trimming pared 2 bases from V and 7 bases from J, leaving 12 bases between. Germline CDR1 reads MGHRA; CDR2 reads YSYEKL. CDR3 length: 14 residues.